What follows are 25 T cell receptor beta chains derived from one specimen sequenced in a study of CD8 T cells in ankylosing spondylitis. Study findings and constraints: For ankylosing spondylitis blood, a TCR beta motif of roughly 8 highly homologous variants appeared characteristic.

Using its own MiXCR run on the 5' RACE reads, TCRdb lists one record per CDR3 protein. Found here are about 480,000 distinct CDR3 sequences, under 20% of them singletons; the top ten hold around 0.92%. Antigen specificity for these receptors is unknown. The sample consisted of blood, either unsorted or a sorted T cell fraction (not recorded which). Receptor source: a male donor with ankylosing spondylitis.

The table lists this clonotype with many counts. J is TRBJ2-1 and V is TRBV5-1, with D uncertain. The V gene lost 1 base and the J gene lost 8 bases, with 7 bases spanning the gap. CDR1 is SGHRS and CDR2 is YFSETQ in the germline V gene. The CDR3 is 12 amino acids. The CDR3 nucleotides are TGCGCCAGCAGCTTGACAGCCCATGAGCAGTTCTTC. This gives the protein CASSLTAHEQFF. The full variable domain, rest sourced from reference TRBV5-1 and TRBJ2-1, is KAGVTQTPRYLIKTRGQQVTLSCSPISGHRSVSWYQQTPGQGLQFLFEYFSETQRNKGNFPGRFSGRQFSNSRSEMNVSTLELGDSALYLCASSLTAHEQFFGPGTRLTVL.

This clonotype was found a few times. The chain uses TRBV7-2 and TRBJ1-1; D is unclear. Per germline, CDR1 SGHTA and CDR2 FQGNSA. V lost 11 bases and J 4 bases, leaving 23 bases between the germline ends. CDR3 length: 15 residues. CDR3 DNA: TGTGCCTCCCGGCCGGGGTTGGCCATGAGCACTGAAGCTTTCTTT. This codes for CASRPGLAMSTEAFF.

The chain is built from TRBV7-3 and TRBJ2-3; D tentatively fits TRBD1 or TRBD2 (6 bases each). The V end was cut by 4 bases, the J end by 2 bases, with 13 bases between. The CDR3 covers 15 residues. CDR1 SGHTA and CDR2 FQGTGA come from the germline V gene. CDR3 loop: CASSSQGTHTDTQYF. In nucleotides, the CDR3 is TGTGCCAGCAGCTCCCAGGGGACTCACACAGATACGCAGTATTTT.

The CDR3 coding sequence is TGCGCCAGCAGCTTGGCCAGAGCTCAGGGTCGAGAGACCCAGTACTTC. As protein: CASSLARAQGRETQYF. V and J are TRBV5-1 and TRBJ2-5; perhaps TRBD1 as D (5 bases). The CDR3 covers 16 residues. Trimming pared 0 bases from V and 4 bases from J, leaving 16 bases between. From germline, CDR1 is SGHRS and CDR2 YFSETQ.

The chain carries TRBV12-3 or TRBV12-4 and TRBJ1-4; no clear D gene. The V and J ends lost 5 bases and 3 bases respectively, with 10 bases between them. The CDR3 is 14 residues long. This chain's CDR3 is CASSADGANEKLFF. CDR3 in DNA: TGTGCCAGCAGTGCGGACGGAGCTAATGAAAAACTGTTTTTT.

This rearrangement joins TRBV20-1 to TRBJ2-2; 8 nucleotides align to TRBD2. Germline CDR1 reads DFQATT; CDR2 reads SNEGSKA (reference sequence). The CDR3 has 16 amino acids. J was trimmed by 7 bases and V by 1 base; bases with no gene match: 11. The CDR3, as DNA: TGCAGTGCTAGAGGGGCAAGCGGGAGCATTAGCGGGGAGCTGTTTTTT. It specifies CSARGASGSISGELFF.

This clonotype was counted at least ten times. The chain combines TRBV7-8 with TRBJ1-1; no clear D gene. The V gene's germline CDR1 is SGHVS and CDR2 FQNEAQ. The CDR3 covers 19 residues. Trimming pared 5 bases from V and 0 bases from J, leaving 25 bases between. CDR3 protein: CASSPTGGFGGTMNTEAFF. The CDR3 nucleotides are TGTGCCAGCAGCCCAACGGGTGGTTTTGGAGGAACGATGAACACTGAAGCTTTCTTT.

The rearrangement uses TRBV12-3 or TRBV12-4 and TRBJ2-1, with D possibly being TRBD1 (5 bases). This CDR3 spans 16 amino acids. Trimming shortened V by 6 bases and J by 4 bases, and 19 bases separated the two germline ends. CDR3 bases: TGTGCCAGCAGCCGCAGACAGACCCCTCCATACAATGAGCAGTTCTTC. Translating it yields CASSRRQTPPYNEQFF.

The V call is TRBV5-1, the J call TRBJ2-1; 10 bases are a match to TRBD2. The CDR3 extends over 18 amino acids. After removal of 7 bases from V and 2 bases from J, the junction contained 15 bases not matched to a gene. The germline gives CDR1 SGHRS, CDR2 YFSETQ. In DNA, the CDR3 is TGCGCCAGCTTGGTTCCGCTAGCGGGGGCGATTCCCTACAATGAGCAGTTCTTC. This translates into CASLVPLAGAIPYNEQFF.

The rearrangement joins TRBV19 to TRBJ2-1, with TRBD2 matching 9 bases. The V and J ends lost 6 bases and 2 bases, in that order; junction bases with no gene match: 5. This CDR3 has 15 residues. Germline V CDR1 and CDR2: LNHDA, SQIVND (reference sequence). Here the CDR3 DNA reads TGTGCCAGTAGCCGCGGGAGGGGTGCCTACAATGAGCAGTTCTTC. Its translation: CASSRGRGAYNEQFF. Together with reference TRBV19 and TRBJ2-1, the CDR3 gives the full variable domain: DGGITQSPKYLFRKEGQNVTLSCEQNLNHDAMYWYRQDPGQGLRLIYYSQIVNDFQKGDIAEGYSVSREKKESFPLTVTSAQKNPTAFYLCASSRGRGAYNEQFFGPGTRLTVL.

The sample holds many counts of this clonotype. This sequence joins TRBV14 and TRBJ2-2, with TRBD1 matching over 9 bases. CDR1 is SGHDN, CDR2 FVKESK, per germline. The CDR3 is 16 amino acids. The ends lost 4 bases at V and 5 bases at J; junction bases unmatched: 8. This CDR3 reads CASSPPGQGRTGELFF. The CDR3 DNA sequence: TGTGCCAGCAGCCCGCCGGGACAGGGAAGGACCGGGGAGCTGTTTTTT.

This clonotype turned up a few times. The V call is TRBV24-1, the J call TRBJ2-1, with 10 bases aligning to TRBD2. V trimming: 4 bases; J trimming: 6 bases; junction bases outside the gene matches: 5. Germline CDR1 is KGHDR and CDR2 is SFDVKD. The CDR3 is made up of 15 amino acids. CDR3 DNA sequence: TGTGCCACCAGTGAACCTAGCGGGAGTTTCAATGAGCAGTTCTTC. Translation gives CATSEPSGSFNEQFF.

This clonotype was seen a few times. The CDR3 bases are TGTGCCAGCAGCCCGAGAGGGACACTTGTCTACGAGCAGTACTTC. It specifies CASSPRGTLVYEQYF. The chain employs TRBV7-2 and TRBJ2-7, with D possibly matching TRBD1 (6 bases). CDR1 is SGHTA and CDR2 is FQGNSA in the germline V gene. Between the trimmed V and J ends, which lost 5 bases and 3 bases, there was a span of 17 bases. The CDR3 spans 15 residues. Drawing the rest from reference TRBV7-2 and TRBJ2-7, the complete variable domain is GAGVSQSPSNKVTEKGKDVELRCDPISGHTALYWYRQSLGQGLEFLIYFQGNSAPDKSGLPSDRFSAERTGGSVSTLTIQRTQQEDSAVYLCASSPRGTLVYEQYFGPGTRLTVT.

V usage is TRBV25-1 and J usage is TRBJ1-1; D unresolved. Trimming pared 5 bases from V and 11 bases from J, leaving 21 bases between. Germline loops: CDR1 MGHDK, CDR2 SYGVNS. The CDR3 totals 14 residues. In nucleotides, the CDR3 is TGTGCCAGCAGTCAAAACGTGGGTATAGGGTTGGCTTTCTTT. Its translation: CASSQNVGIGLAFF.

The chain couples TRBV6-2 or TRBV6-3 to TRBJ1-5; D perhaps matches TRBD1 (5 bases). Germline V lookup: CDR1 MNHEY, CDR2 SVGEGT. Trimming left V 4 bases short and J 6 bases short, with 13 bases between. This CDR3 contains 14 residues. The CDR3 bases are TGTGCCAGCAGTTCGCAGGCCGGGGCTCAGCCCCAGCATTTT. Protein: CASSSQAGAQPQHF.

The chain is built from TRBV7-9 and TRBJ2-7, with 7 bases fitting TRBD1. CDR1 and CDR2 (germline): SEHNR, FQNEAQ (reference sequence). CDR3 length: 14 residues. The J segment lost 7 bases and the V segment lost 0 bases, leaving 6 bases of the junction unmatched. The CDR3 coding sequence is TGTGCCAGCAGCTTAGCCAAGGGGGCTGGGGAGCAGTACTTC. The encoded protein is CASSLAKGAGEQYF.

This clonotype was found a few times. The chain is built from TRBV11-2 and TRBJ2-7, with TRBD2 identical over 16 bases. The V and J ends lost 0 bases and 6 bases, in that order; junction bases with no gene match: 11. The CDR3 is made up of 19 amino acids. Germline V CDR1 and CDR2: SGHAT, FQNNGV. As DNA, the CDR3 is TGTGCCAGCAGCTTAGAGTTCCGGGGGACTAGCGGGAGGGACCGCGAGCAGTACTTC. Residues: CASSLEFRGTSGRDREQYF.

This clonotype has a handful of counts. The CDR3 nucleotides are TGCAGTGCTAGCCTCAGGGATGTGGGGACCGGGGAGCTGTTTTTT. This translates into CSASLRDVGTGELFF. The V call is TRBV20-1, the J call TRBJ2-2; a possible D gene is TRBD1 (5 bases). CDR3 length equals 15 residues. In germline, CDR1 is DFQATT, CDR2 SNEGSKA (reference sequence). Trimming took 3 bases from V and 5 from J, leaving 16 bases between them.

The sample holds many counts of this clonotype. V is TRBV14 and J is TRBJ1-6; TRBD1 matches at 8 bases. This CDR3 contains 14 residues. Trimming cost V 2 bases and J 12 bases; bases outside gene matches: 6. Germline V CDR1 and CDR2: SGHDN, FVKESK. The CDR3 nucleotides read TGTGCCAGCAGCCAACCCGGGACAGGCCTACCCCTCCACTTT. Translated, it gives CASSQPGTGLPLHF.

This clonotype showed up just a few times. This chain links TRBV7-2 with TRBJ1-2, with unresolved D. Trimming pared 5 bases from V and 4 bases from J, leaving 11 bases between. Germline CDR1 is SGHTA and CDR2 is FQGNSA. This CDR3 contains 13 residues. The CDR3 nucleotides are TGTGCCAGCAGCCCCCGGGAGACCTATGGCTACACCTTC. Translation gives CASSPRETYGYTF.

V gene TRBV20-1 combines with J gene TRBJ1-3; 7 nucleotides agree with TRBD1. V gave up 0 bases and J gave up 0 bases; unmatched junction bases: 5. This CDR3 comprises 16 residues. Looked up from germline, CDR1 is DFQATT and CDR2 is SNEGSKA (reference sequence). The CDR3 nucleotides read TGCAGTGCTAGAGATCTCCGGGACAGCTCTGGAAACACCATATATTTT. It encodes CSARDLRDSSGNTIYF.

This clonotype was recorded a few times. The chain has TRBV12-3 or TRBV12-4 and TRBJ1-5; D remains unclear. The V end was cut by 1 base, the J end by 8 bases, with 9 bases between. The CDR3 consists of 13 residues. The CDR3 DNA follows: TGTGCCAGCAGTTTAGACACCTATGAGCCCCAGCATTTT. Translated, it gives CASSLDTYEPQHF.

This clonotype was observed a few times. This chain joins TRBV5-6 and TRBJ1-5; D is uncertain. V was shortened by 6 bases and J by 1 base, with 14 bases between the two germline ends. The germline V gene has CDR1 SGHDT and CDR2 YYEEEE. CDR3 length: 15 amino acids. The CDR3 here is CASTRLEESNQPQHF. CDR3 nucleotides: TGTGCCAGCACCAGGCTGGAGGAGAGCAATCAGCCCCAGCATTTT.

This CDR3 reads CASSYYRGLTEAFF. CDR3 bases: TGCGCCAGCAGTTATTACAGGGGCCTCACTGAAGCTTTCTTT. The chain carries TRBV5-1 and TRBJ1-1; 7 nucleotides match TRBD1. The J segment lost 4 bases and the V segment lost 5 bases, leaving 8 bases of the junction unmatched. The CDR3 extends over 14 amino acids. CDR1 is SGHRS and CDR2 is YFSETQ in the germline V gene.

CDR3 in amino acids: CASSLDGTGRYEQYF. CDR3 coding DNA: TGTGCCAGCAGCTTAGACGGGACGGGCCGCTACGAGCAGTACTTC. The rearrangement links TRBV7-2 to TRBJ2-7; TRBD1 or TRBD2 may be the D gene (5 bases each). Trimming left V 1 base short and J 3 bases short, with 13 bases between. The CDR3 is made up of 15 amino acids. Germline assignment: CDR1 SGHTA and CDR2 FQGNSA.